This T cell receptor (beta chain) stems from a study of beta chain features in type 1 diabetes. Points from the study as a whole: Using cDNA template may skew counts toward highly expressing activated cells.

Every bit of the isolated RNA underwent reverse transcription, so sequencing read expressed TCRB transcripts. Only in-frame clones appear in the TCRdb table, and some are missing; sequencing was by immunoSEQ multiplex PCR. The data show 130,000 to 150,000 clones, roughly 50% seen once. To note about this clone: The antigen is unknown.

The germline V gene has CDR1 SGHVS and CDR2 FNYEAQ. The junction had 8 bases not matched to a gene; V was cut back by 3 bases and J by 2 bases. The CDR3 consists of 17 residues. Specimen: Tregs from blood. This TCR was sampled from a man aged 18 to 29 in good health. The genes are TRBV7-6 and TRBJ2-7; 12 positions agree with TRBD2. CDR3 DNA sequence: TGTGCCAGCAGCTTGGGCCTAACTAGCGGGGGGCCCTACGAGCAGTACTTC. Its translation is CASSLGLTSGGPYEQYF. The whole variable domain, remainder taken from reference TRBV7-6 and TRBJ2-7, is GAGVSQSPRYKVTKRGQDVALRCDPISGHVSLYWYRQALGQGPEFLTYFNYEAQQDKSGLPNDRFSAERPEGSISTLTIQRTEQRDSAMYRCASSLGLTSGGPYEQYFGPGTRLTVT.